Below are 27 T cell receptor beta chains sequenced from a single sample in a study of OX40 agonist ivuxolimab in advanced cancers. Produced via immunoSEQ multiplex PCR; TCRdb's table is partial and in-frame only. The sample shows fewer than 70,000 clones, 84% of them seen only once. Sequenced here: CD4+ or CD8+ T cells sorted from blood, sampled in a trial of the OX40 agonist ivuxolimab. The receptors come from an adult with an advanced solid tumor such as melanoma, head and neck, liver or kidney cancer.

This clone was picked up one time. The chain combines TRBV19 with TRBJ2-2, with D possibly TRBD1 on 5 matching bases. CDR1 LNHDA and CDR2 SQIVND come from the germline V gene (reference sequence). The ends were cut back, 1 base at V and 7 bases at J, with 13 bases in the middle. This CDR3 is 15 amino acids long. CDR3 sequence: CASSIVSGSNGELFF. CDR3 coding DNA: TGTGCCAGTAGTATAGTTTCAGGGTCGAACGGGGAGCTGTTTTTT. Supplemented by reference TRBV19 and TRBJ2-2, the full variable domain reads DGGITQSPKYLFRKEGQNVTLSCEQNLNHDAMYWYRQDPGQGLRLIYYSQIVNDFQKGDIAEGYSVSREKKESFPLTVTSAQKNPTAFYLCASSIVSGSNGELFFGEGSRLTVL.

The sample holds one count of this clone. V and J are TRBV5-6 and TRBJ2-5; possibly TRBD2 for D (6 bases). In germline, CDR1 is SGHDT, CDR2 YYEEEE. The CDR3 runs 14 residues. V lost 2 bases and J lost 1, with 9 bases in between. The CDR3 sequence is CASSFRDSQETQYF. DNA for the CDR3: TGTGCCAGCAGCTTCCGGGACTCCCAAGAGACCCAGTACTTC.

The J gene is TRBJ2-7, the V gene TRBV7-6, with D tentatively TRBD1 (6 bases). The CDR3 contains 15 residues. Germline CDR1 SGHVS, CDR2 FNYEAQ. The germline V and J ends were trimmed by 5 bases and 2 bases, with 16 bases remaining between them. The CDR3 loop is CASSPEETGTYEQYF. CDR3 DNA: TGTGCCAGCAGCCCCGAAGAGACAGGAACCTACGAGCAGTACTTC.

This clone was seen once. The sample carries other DNA sequences with the same CDR3. The J gene is TRBJ2-2, the V gene TRBV6-1; the match to TRBD1 covers 8 bases. The ends lost 7 bases at V and 4 bases at J; junction bases unmatched: 5. Germline V gene data show CDR1 as MNHNS and CDR2 as SASEGT. The CDR3 consists of 14 residues. The chain's CDR3 is CASKDRGSTGELFF. The CDR3 DNA reads TGTGCCAGCAAAGACAGGGGCTCCACCGGGGAGCTGTTTTTT.

This clone was detected once. The V gene is TRBV7-9, the J gene TRBJ2-5; D uncertain. Trimming removed 3 bases from V and 2 bases from J, with 7 bases in between. The CDR3 has 13 amino acids. The germline V gene encodes CDR1 SEHNR and CDR2 FQNEAQ (reference sequence). The CDR3 DNA reads TGTGCCAGCAGCTTTCTTGGTCAAGAGACCCAGTACTTC. It encodes CASSFLGQETQYF. Looking up the rest from reference TRBV7-9 and TRBJ2-5 gives the full variable domain: DTGVSQNPRHKITKRGQNVTFRCDPISEHNRLYWYRQTLGQGPEFLTYFQNEAQLEKSRLLSDRFSAERPKGSFSTLEIQRTEQGDSAMYLCASSFLGQETQYFGPGTRLLVL.

This clone occurred a few times. This sequence joins TRBV5-6 and TRBJ1-6, with 7 bases matching TRBD1. V shed 5 bases and J 6 bases; nucleotides not matched to a gene: 8. Germline V CDR1 and CDR2: SGHDT, YYEEEE. This CDR3 region has 15 residues. The DNA of the CDR3 is TGTGCCAGCAGGCTCTCAGGGGGTAGTAATTCACCCCTCCACTTT. Its translation: CASRLSGGSNSPLHF.

This chain uses TRBV6-4 with TRBJ2-2; TRBD1 matches 8 bases. The CDR3 sequence is 14 residues long. Looked up from germline, CDR1 is MRHNA and CDR2 is SNTAGT. Trimming removed 6 bases from V and 4 bases from J; junction bases left unmatched: 4. DNA of the CDR3: TGTGCCAGCAGAAAACAGGGGGGCACCGGGGAGCTGTTTTTT. This gives the protein CASRKQGGTGELFF.

The sample holds one count of this clone. The genes are TRBV7-2 and TRBJ1-4; no reliable D call. CDR1 is SGHTA, CDR2 FQGNSA, per germline. V dropped 4 bases and J dropped 8 bases, with 14 bases sitting between them. The CDR3 extends over 14 amino acids. CDR3 residues: CASSYGPSGEKLFF. The CDR3, as DNA: TGTGCCAGCAGCTACGGACCTTCGGGAGAAAAACTGTTTTTT.

This clone was picked up one time. The genes are TRBV4-2 and TRBJ1-2, with D unresolved. Germline values: CDR1 LGHNA, CDR2 YNFKEQ. The CDR3 loop spans 15 amino acids. Between the trimmed V and J ends, which lost 0 bases and 6 bases, there was a span of 14 bases. The CDR3 sequence: CASSQELPRLDGYTF. CDR3 sequence (DNA): TGTGCCAGCAGCCAAGAGCTCCCCCGGCTCGATGGCTACACCTTC.

This clone was recorded a few times. The J gene is TRBJ1-3, the V gene TRBV10-3, with a weak D call TRBD1 (5 bases). Looked up from germline, CDR1 is ENHRY and CDR2 is SYGVKD. The CDR3 loop spans 15 amino acids. Trimming shortened V by 6 bases and J by 5 bases, and 17 bases separated the two germline ends. CDR3 region: CAIRGGDSRRNTIYF. CDR3 DNA: TGTGCCATCAGGGGGGGAGACAGCCGCCGAAACACCATATATTTT.

As to this clone: Other DNA sequences in this specimen translate into the identical CDR3. The CDR3 protein is CASSLSGNTIYF. The CDR3 nucleotides are TGTGCCAGCAGCTTATCTGGAAACACCATATATTTT. V and J are TRBV7-2 and TRBJ1-3; D gene uncertain. Germline V lookup: CDR1 SGHTA, CDR2 FQGNSA. The germline V and J ends were trimmed by 2 bases and 1 base, with 0 bases remaining between them. The CDR3 is made up of 12 amino acids.

The V and J genes are TRBV5-1 and TRBJ2-5, with 10 bases lining up with TRBD2. This CDR3 has 16 amino acids. V lost 0 bases, J lost 4 bases, and 6 bases stayed unmatched. Per germline, CDR1 SGHRS and CDR2 YFSETQ. In nucleotides, the CDR3 is TGCGCCAGCAGCTTGGGGGCTAGCGGGGGTGGAGAGACCCAGTACTTC. Protein product: CASSLGASGGGETQYF.

The genes are TRBV5-6 and TRBJ2-7, with D perhaps matching TRBD2 (5 bases). The V end lost 3 bases, the J end lost 6 bases, and 13 bases lay between the germline ends. The germline CDR1 and CDR2 sequences are SGHDT and YYEEEE. This CDR3 comprises 13 residues. CDR3: CASSWTPDSEQYF. The CDR3 DNA sequence: TGTGCCAGCAGCTGGACCCCGGACTCCGAGCAGTACTTC.

This rearrangement joins TRBV6-1 to TRBJ2-3, with 8 bases that match TRBD1. There are 14 residues in the CDR3. Germline loops: CDR1 MNHNS, CDR2 SASEGT. V shed 9 bases and J 2 bases; nucleotides not matched to a gene: 7. CDR3 DNA: TGTGCCAGTATAAAGGACAGGGCCACAGATACGCAGTATTTT. It is translated as CASIKDRATDTQYF.

The chain recombines TRBV7-3 with TRBJ2-3; 8 bases line up with TRBD1. The CDR3 is 17 residues long. V lost 1 base and J lost 3; bases outside the gene matches: 9. Germline V gene data show CDR1 as SGHTA and CDR2 as FQGTGA. For the CDR3, the DNA is TGTGCCAGCAGCTTAAGCAGTCAGGGGGCGCGGACAGATACGCAGTATTTT. This codes for CASSLSSQGARTDTQYF. The full variable domain, with the rest looked up from reference TRBV7-3 and TRBJ2-3, is GAGVSQTPSNKVTEKGKYVELRCDPISGHTALYWYRQSLGQGPEFLIYFQGTGAADDSGLPNDRFFAVRPEGSVSTLKIQRTERGDSAVYLCASSLSSQGARTDTQYFGPGTRLTVL.

The chain combines TRBV28 with TRBJ1-1, with D perhaps TRBD1 (6 bases). There are 16 residues in the CDR3. CDR1 and CDR2 (germline): MDHEN, SYDVKM. Trimming cost V 5 bases and J 5 bases, with 21 bases left between them. The CDR3 coding sequence is TGTGCCAGCAGTAGCACAGGGTTCTTCATCCGGACTGAAGCTTTCTTT. Translating gives CASSSTGFFIRTEAFF.

This clone was detected only a few times. The CDR3 sequence is CASSSWGDATNEKLFF. CDR3 nucleotide sequence: TGTGCCAGTAGTAGCTGGGGGGACGCAACTAATGAAAAACTGTTTTTT. V and J are TRBV19 and TRBJ1-4; maybe TRBD1 (5 bases). The CDR3 covers 16 residues. Germline CDR1 LNHDA, CDR2 SQIVND (reference sequence). V was shortened by 4 bases and J by 0 bases, with 12 bases between the two germline ends.

V usage is TRBV6-1 and J usage is TRBJ1-1; D is ambiguous. V was trimmed by 10 bases and J by 4 bases, leaving 16 bases between them. CDR3 length equals 13 residues. CDR1 MNHNS and CDR2 SASEGT come from the germline V gene. The CDR3 DNA reads TGTGCCACCACAACCACCTCGGGCACTGAAGCTTTCTTT. Protein product: CATTTTSGTEAFF.

This clone was seen a handful of times. This chain's CDR3 is CASSEKRGPTREQFF. CDR3 in DNA: TGTGCCAGCAGTGAAAAGCGGGGGCCCACAAGGGAGCAGTTCTTC. The chain carries TRBV6-1 and TRBJ2-1; the match to TRBD2 covers 8 bases. V gave up 2 bases and J gave up 10 bases; unmatched junction bases: 10. Germline V gives CDR1 MNHNS, CDR2 SASEGT. The CDR3 runs 15 residues.

The rearrangement links TRBV5-4 to TRBJ1-2, with unresolved D. The germline V gene has CDR1 SGHNT and CDR2 YYREEE (reference sequence). This CDR3 has 15 amino acids. Trimming removed 0 bases from V and 1 base from J, with 10 bases in between. The CDR3 coding sequence is TGTGCCAGCAGCTTGGCCAGCTATCTTAACTATGGCTACACCTTC. Translation: CASSLASYLNYGYTF.

The chain uses TRBV18 and TRBJ2-4; TRBD2 aligns across 10 bases. CDR3 size: 19 residues. V lost 3 bases to trimming and J lost 1 base; unmatched junction nucleotides: 12. Per the germline V gene, CDR1 is KGHSH and CDR2 is LQKENI. The CDR3 is CASSPIAGGPGAAKNIQYF. Written as DNA, the CDR3 is TGTGCCAGCTCACCTATAGCGGGGGGCCCGGGAGCTGCCAAAAACATTCAGTACTTC.

By proportion, this clone is medium-sized (0.01 to 0.1%). The rearrangement links TRBV5-6 to TRBJ1-1; D is possibly TRBD1 (5 bases). Trimming left V 3 bases short and J 3 bases short, with 12 bases between. CDR3 size: 14 residues. The germline V gene has CDR1 SGHDT and CDR2 YYEEEE. The CDR3 bases are TGTGCCAGCAGCTGGCCGGGGGATCACACTGAAGCTTTCTTT. This codes for CASSWPGDHTEAFF.

In its sample, this clone was seen once. The CDR3 spells CASSNRAVGNQPQHF. CDR3 coding DNA: TGTGCCAGCAGTAACAGGGCCGTGGGCAATCAGCCCCAGCATTTT. The chain carries TRBV6-1 and TRBJ1-5; D is possibly TRBD1 (6 bases). V dropped 5 bases and J dropped 2 bases, with 13 bases sitting between them. The CDR3 covers 15 residues. Germline CDR1 reads MNHNS; CDR2 reads SASEGT.

The chain couples TRBV6-1 to TRBJ1-5; D may be TRBD1 (6 bases). Germline-derived CDR1 and CDR2 are MNHNS and SASEGT. Trimming cost V 6 bases and J 0 bases, with 9 bases left between them. This CDR3 has 14 amino acids. CDR3 region: CASRAGASNQPQHF. The CDR3 coding sequence is TGTGCCAGCAGGGCAGGGGCTAGCAATCAGCCCCAGCATTTT.

This clone was seen more than once but under ten times. This chain connects TRBV2 to TRBJ1-6; 8 positions match TRBD1. The germline V gene has CDR1 SNHLY and CDR2 FYNNEI. The CDR3 sequence is 16 residues long. Germline trimming cut 6 bases from V and 6 bases from J; bases unmatched to any gene: 10. The CDR3 nucleotides are TGTGCCAGCAGGGACGGACAGGGAACGAGTAATTCACCCCTCCACTTT. It encodes CASRDGQGTSNSPLHF.

The chain couples TRBV11-2 to TRBJ1-1; D not certain. Germline CDR1 is SGHAT and CDR2 is FQNNGV. This CDR3 has 13 amino acids. V lost 5 bases and J 5 bases, leaving 12 bases between the germline ends. The CDR3 DNA is TGTGCCAGCAGCCCTTTACCTGGGACTGAAGCTTTCTTT. Amino acids: CASSPLPGTEAFF.

The chain links TRBV6-4 to TRBJ1-2, with a tentative D call TRBD1 (5 bases). Trimming removed 3 bases at V and 4 bases at J, with 12 bases between. The CDR3 totals 14 residues. Germline lookup yields CDR1 MRHNA and CDR2 SNTAGT. The CDR3 here is CASSEEGLGYGYTF. DNA of the CDR3: TGTGCCAGCAGTGAGGAGGGGCTCGGCTATGGCTACACCTTC.